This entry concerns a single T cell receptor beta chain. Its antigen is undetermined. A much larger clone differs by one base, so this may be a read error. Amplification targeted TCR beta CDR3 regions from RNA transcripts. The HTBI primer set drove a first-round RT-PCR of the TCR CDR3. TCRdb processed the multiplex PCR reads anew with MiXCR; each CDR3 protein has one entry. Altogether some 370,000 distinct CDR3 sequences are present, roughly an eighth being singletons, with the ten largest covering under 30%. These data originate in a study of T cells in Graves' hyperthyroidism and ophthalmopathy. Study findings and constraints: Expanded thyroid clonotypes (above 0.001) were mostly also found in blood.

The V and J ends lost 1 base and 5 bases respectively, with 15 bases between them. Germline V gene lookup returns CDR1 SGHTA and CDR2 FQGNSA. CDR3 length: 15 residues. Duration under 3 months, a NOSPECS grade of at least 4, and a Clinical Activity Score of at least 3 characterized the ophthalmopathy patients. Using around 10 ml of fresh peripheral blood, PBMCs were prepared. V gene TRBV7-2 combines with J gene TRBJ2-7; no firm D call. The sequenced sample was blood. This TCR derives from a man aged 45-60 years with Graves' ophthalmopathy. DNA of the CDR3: TGTGCCAGCAGCTTAGAAATTAGGGTCAGCGACGAGCAGTACTTC. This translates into CASSLEIRVSDEQYF.